This TCR beta chain was obtained from a study of control samples from healthy donors and cancer patients. The protocol was immunoSEQ multiplex PCR, while the TCRdb copy is restricted to in-frame clones and leaves out a portion. The sample holds 170,000 or so clones; over 80% are singletons and the top ten take 1.4% to 1.5%. This sequence originates from a man aged 18-30 years in good health. Sequencing input: blood.

Here the CDR3 DNA reads TGTGCCAGCCACGGACAGGGCTATCAGCCCCAGCATTTT. Amino acids: CASHGQGYQPQHF. The rearrangement uses TRBV6-5 and TRBJ1-5; the match to TRBD1 covers 8 bases. The J segment lost 5 bases and the V segment lost 8 bases, leaving 5 bases of the junction unmatched. The CDR3 sequence is 13 residues long. Germline V gene lookup returns CDR1 MNHEY and CDR2 SVGAGI.